The clone carrying this TCR beta chain was recorded once. Its antigen is unknown. V lost 0 bases to trimming and J lost 1 base, with 9 bases between them. The CDR3 extends over 15 amino acids. In germline, CDR1 is ENHRY, CDR2 SYGVKD. These data come from a study of cytotoxic CD8 clonotypes in ibrutinib-treated CLL. Overall study context: Overall, around 25 responses were partial and 2 complete; following median around 68 months, around 15 patients stayed remitted and around twelve progressed. Overall study findings and caveats: Sustained-remission patients were sampled at different times than progressing patients were.

Depth targeted 1 in 200,000 to 1 in 1 million T cells, averaging 10x coverage per clonotype. Generated by immunoSEQ multiplex PCR, the TCRdb table keeps only in-frame clones and is missing some. This sample carries roughly 150,000 clones, under 90% of them seen once, and the ten largest clones take roughly 4.5%. This TCR was recovered from a human donor with chronic lymphocytic leukemia. The chain employs TRBV10-3 and TRBJ1-2; D is ambiguous. The material was PBMCs, obtained after 24 months of ibrutinib treatment. In nucleotides, the CDR3 is TGTGCCATCAGTGAGTCGAACCGCTATAACTATGGCTACACCTTC. Translated, it gives CAISESNRYNYGYTF.